This T cell receptor (beta chain) was recovered during a study of cytomegalovirus exposure and HLA in healthy donors. Notes on the study in general: Reportedly, a later analysis found an Asian-associated ancestry cluster had fewer N-insertions than the approximately 700-donor mean. A previous analysis found most TCR beta V segments productive roughly 87% or roughly 30% of the time. TCR beta V- and J-gene trimming was later associated with a missense DCLRE1C variant. For presence/absence analyses, sequencing depth was assumed to be roughly uniform across donors.

The study ran its PCR with 60 Vbeta and 13 Jbeta primers. The method was immunoSEQ multiplex PCR; TCRdb's version includes in-frame clones alone and lacks a portion of them. The table has around 190,000 clones, approximately 86% seen once. Comments on this clone: Its antigen is still unknown.

The CDR3 is made up of 18 amino acids. Germline CDR1 SGHTA, CDR2 FQGNSA. Unmatched junction bases numbered 12, after V lost 0 bases and J lost 7 bases. The TCR sequence derives from a woman in her twenties or thirties in good health and CMV-seronegative. Sequencing was done on a sample of PBMCs. This chain links TRBV7-2 with TRBJ2-1; TRBD1 matches at 10 bases. The CDR3 DNA reads as TGTGCCAGCAGCTTAGCGCAATTCGGGACAGGGGTAAGGAATGAGCAGTTCTTC. Translated: CASSLAQFGTGVRNEQFF.